Listed below are T cell receptor beta chains from one sample, sequenced in a study of CD8 T cells in Susac syndrome. Each CDR3 protein is one row after TCRdb ran MiXCR on the immunoSEQ multiplex PCR reads. The table records 100,000 or so distinct CDR3 sequences, approximately 91% of them present only once. The sequencing sample was made of CD4+ T cells from PBMCs. These receptors came from a human donor in good health. Both conserved end residues are part of each CDR3. D genes are given only for firm matches. For some rows the clone size is stated as once, few or many, or as a class when expanded; others skip it.

CDR3nt: TGTGCCAGCAGAACCTTACAGGGGGCGGACTATGGCTACACCTTC
CDR3aa: CASRTLQGADYGYTF
abundance: NA
v_gene: TRBV6-2/TRBV6-3
j_gene: TRBJ1-2
d_gene: TRBD1

CDR3nt: TGTGCCAGCAGCTTCGGCAGGGGAGGCGACGAGCAGTACTTC
CDR3aa: CASSFGRGGDEQYF
abundance: NA
v_gene: TRBV7-2
j_gene: TRBJ2-7
d_gene: NA

CDR3nt: TGCGCCAGCAGCCAAGAACAGAGGAACACTGAAGCTTTCTTT
CDR3aa: CASSQEQRNTEAFF
abundance: NA
v_gene: TRBV4-3
j_gene: TRBJ1-1
d_gene: NA

CDR3nt: TGCAGCGTCGCCGGGACAGGGGGATACGAGCAGTACTTC
CDR3aa: CSVAGTGGYEQYF
abundance: NA
v_gene: TRBV29-1
j_gene: TRBJ2-7
d_gene: TRBD1

CDR3nt: TGTGCCAGCAGCCGGACGGGACAGGGGAACACTGAAGCTTTCTTT
CDR3aa: CASSRTGQGNTEAFF
abundance: NA
v_gene: TRBV5-4
j_gene: TRBJ1-1
d_gene: TRBD1

CDR3nt: TGTGCCAGCAGCTCAGGGGGTCTTTGGCAGTACTTC
CDR3aa: CASSSGGLWQYF
abundance: NA
v_gene: TRBV7-9
j_gene: TRBJ2-7
d_gene: TRBD1

CDR3nt: TGCGCCAGCAGTGAGCCTCAACGGGAGACCCAAGAGACCCAGTACTTC
CDR3aa: CASSEPQRETQETQYF
abundance: NA
v_gene: TRBV10-1
j_gene: TRBJ2-5
d_gene: NA

CDR3nt: TGTGCCAGCAGCTTGGGGGGCACAGATACGCAGTATTTT
CDR3aa: CASSLGGTDTQYF
abundance: NA
v_gene: TRBV7-2
j_gene: TRBJ2-3
d_gene: NA

CDR3nt: TGTGCCAGCTCTCGTAGAGGACAGCCGGGACTAGCGGGACCCACCGGATCCTACAATGAGCAGTTCTTC
CDR3aa: CASSRRGQPGLAGPTGSYNEQFF
abundance: NA
v_gene: TRBV2
j_gene: TRBJ2-1
d_gene: TRBD2

CDR3nt: TGTGCCACCAGTGATCCCCAAGAGACCCAGTACTTC
CDR3aa: CATSDPQETQYF
abundance: NA
v_gene: TRBV24-1
j_gene: TRBJ2-5
d_gene: NA

CDR3nt: TGCAGTGCGGAGAGGACTAGCGGGATTACCGGGGAGCTGTTTTTT
CDR3aa: CSAERTSGITGELFF
abundance: NA
v_gene: TRBV20-1
j_gene: TRBJ2-2
d_gene: TRBD2

CDR3nt: TGTGCCAGCAGCCAAGACCGACACCGCCAAGAGACCCAGTACTTC
CDR3aa: CASSQDRHRQETQYF
abundance: NA
v_gene: TRBV3-1
j_gene: TRBJ2-5
d_gene: NA

CDR3nt: TGTGCCAGCAGTTCCAGGGCATCGGGCAATCAGCCCCAGCATTTT
CDR3aa: CASSSRASGNQPQHF
abundance: NA
v_gene: TRBV2
j_gene: TRBJ1-5
d_gene: NA

CDR3nt: TGTGCCAGCAGCTTATCCTCCCGTGTATTCGGCGAATCTGGGGCCAACGTCCTGACTTTC
CDR3aa: CASSLSSRVFGESGANVLTF
abundance: NA
v_gene: TRBV7-8
j_gene: TRBJ2-6
d_gene: NA

CDR3nt: TGTGCCAGCAGTTCGGGACAGGGTCTGTGGCAGCCCCAGCATTTT
CDR3aa: CASSSGQGLWQPQHF
abundance: NA
v_gene: TRBV12-3/TRBV12-4
j_gene: TRBJ1-5
d_gene: TRBD1

CDR3nt: TGTGCCAGCAGCTTAGACCCGACAGGGAGAGTGAACATTCAGTACTTC
CDR3aa: CASSLDPTGRVNIQYF
abundance: NA
v_gene: TRBV7-9
j_gene: TRBJ2-4
d_gene: TRBD1

CDR3nt: TGTGCCAGCAGCCCAACGCAGCGGGAGCTTGTGGACGAGCAGTACTTC
CDR3aa: CASSPTQRELVDEQYF
abundance: NA
v_gene: TRBV3-1
j_gene: TRBJ2-7
d_gene: TRBD2

CDR3nt: TGTGCCAGCAGCCAAGAGCGGGAGACACTTACCACCTACGAGCAGTACTTC
CDR3aa: CASSQERETLTTYEQYF
abundance: NA
v_gene: TRBV3-1
j_gene: TRBJ2-7
d_gene: TRBD2

CDR3nt: TGTGCCAGCAGCTTATCAGGGGGCGACCGTTCTTATACTAATGAAAAACTGTTTTTT
CDR3aa: CASSLSGGDRSYTNEKLFF
abundance: once
v_gene: TRBV13
j_gene: TRBJ1-4
d_gene: TRBD1

CDR3nt: TGTGCCAGCAGCTTAGACCAGGGGAACACTGAAGCTTTCTTT
CDR3aa: CASSLDQGNTEAFF
abundance: NA
v_gene: TRBV7-9
j_gene: TRBJ1-1
d_gene: NA

CDR3nt: TGTGCCAGCTCACTATTCGACAGGGGGACAATGAACACTGAAGCTTTCTTT
CDR3aa: CASSLFDRGTMNTEAFF
abundance: NA
v_gene: TRBV18
j_gene: TRBJ1-1
d_gene: TRBD1

CDR3nt: TGTGCCAGCAGTTTAAGTGCGTACAATGAGCAGTTCTTC
CDR3aa: CASSLSAYNEQFF
abundance: NA
v_gene: TRBV27
j_gene: TRBJ2-1
d_gene: NA

CDR3nt: TGTGCCATCAGTTTAAGCGGGGGCACAGATACGCAGTATTTT
CDR3aa: CAISLSGGTDTQYF
abundance: NA
v_gene: TRBV10-3
j_gene: TRBJ2-3
d_gene: TRBD2

CDR3nt: TGCGCCAGCAGCCAAGAACTAAACTATGGCTACACCTTC
CDR3aa: CASSQELNYGYTF
abundance: NA
v_gene: TRBV4-3
j_gene: TRBJ1-2
d_gene: NA

CDR3nt: TGTGCCAGCAGCCCTTGGACTAGCCGCAGCCGACTTCAAGAGACCCAGTACTTC
CDR3aa: CASSPWTSRSRLQETQYF
abundance: NA
v_gene: TRBV5-4
j_gene: TRBJ2-5
d_gene: TRBD2

CDR3nt: TGCGCCAGCAGCTTGGACAGGGAGTATGAGCAGTTCTTC
CDR3aa: CASSLDREYEQFF
abundance: NA
v_gene: TRBV5-1
j_gene: TRBJ2-1
d_gene: NA

CDR3nt: TGTGCCAGTAGTAAGAGGGTGACTGAAGCTTTCTTT
CDR3aa: CASSKRVTEAFF
abundance: NA
v_gene: TRBV19
j_gene: TRBJ1-1
d_gene: NA

CDR3nt: TGTGCCAGCAAATCAGGGGGCCCTCGCTCGACCTACAATGAGCAGTTCTTC
CDR3aa: CASKSGGPRSTYNEQFF
abundance: NA
v_gene: TRBV7-9
j_gene: TRBJ2-1
d_gene: TRBD1

CDR3nt: TGTGCCAGCAGTTCCGAAGGGGGCCAGCCCAATCAGCCCCAGCATTTT
CDR3aa: CASSSEGGQPNQPQHF
abundance: NA
v_gene: TRBV6-2/TRBV6-3
j_gene: TRBJ1-5
d_gene: TRBD1

CDR3nt: TGCAGTGCTAGTAGCCCTAGCAATCAGCCCCAGCATTTT
CDR3aa: CSASSPSNQPQHF
abundance: NA
v_gene: TRBV20-1
j_gene: TRBJ1-5
d_gene: NA

CDR3nt: TGTGCCAGCAGCTGGGGACAGTACGAGCAGTACTTC
CDR3aa: CASSWGQYEQYF
abundance: NA
v_gene: TRBV7-8
j_gene: TRBJ2-7
d_gene: TRBD1

CDR3nt: TGTGCCAGCAGTTCCCCGAAGGGGGTGACCAATCAGCCCCAGCATTTT
CDR3aa: CASSSPKGVTNQPQHF
abundance: NA
v_gene: TRBV6-2/TRBV6-3
j_gene: TRBJ1-5
d_gene: NA

CDR3nt: TGTGCCAGCAGTTACGTCGACAGGGGGCTTGACGGCTACACCTTC
CDR3aa: CASSYVDRGLDGYTF
abundance: NA
v_gene: TRBV6-2/TRBV6-3
j_gene: TRBJ1-2
d_gene: TRBD1

CDR3nt: TGCGCCAGCAGCCAAGATAGGCTTACGCAAAAGTCCTACGAGCAGTACTTC
CDR3aa: CASSQDRLTQKSYEQYF
abundance: NA
v_gene: TRBV4-3
j_gene: TRBJ2-7
d_gene: NA

CDR3nt: TGTGCCATCAGGGAGGACCGGGACTACGAGCAGTACTTC
CDR3aa: CAIREDRDYEQYF
abundance: NA
v_gene: TRBV10-3
j_gene: TRBJ2-7
d_gene: NA

CDR3nt: TGTGCCAGCAGTTACTCGAAGGGACGGACTACATCCGGAGAGACCCAGTACTTC
CDR3aa: CASSYSKGRTTSGETQYF
abundance: NA
v_gene: TRBV6-5
j_gene: TRBJ2-5
d_gene: NA

CDR3nt: TGTGCCAGCGTACTAGCGGGCCCGTCTAGAGACAACGCATCTATACCTCTAGAGACCCAGTACTTC
CDR3aa: CASVLAGPSRDNASIPLETQYF
abundance: NA
v_gene: TRBV6-2/TRBV6-3
j_gene: TRBJ2-5
d_gene: TRBD2

CDR3nt: TGTGCCAGCAGTTATTCAGGGATCTATGGCTACACCTTC
CDR3aa: CASSYSGIYGYTF
abundance: NA
v_gene: TRBV27
j_gene: TRBJ1-2
d_gene: NA

CDR3nt: TGCAGTGCTAATTCTGGGGCCAACGTCCTGACTTTC
CDR3aa: CSANSGANVLTF
abundance: NA
v_gene: TRBV20-1
j_gene: TRBJ2-6
d_gene: NA

CDR3nt: TGTGCTAGCAGCTTAGCAATAGGGGAGACCCAGTACTTC
CDR3aa: CASSLAIGETQYF
abundance: NA
v_gene: TRBV7-7
j_gene: TRBJ2-5
d_gene: NA

CDR3nt: TGTGCCAGCAGTTCGATCGTGTTGCAGGGCACCTACGAGCAGTACTTC
CDR3aa: CASSSIVLQGTYEQYF
abundance: NA
v_gene: TRBV7-9
j_gene: TRBJ2-7
d_gene: NA

CDR3nt: TGCGCCAGCAGCCAAGGACAGAGGAACACTGAAGCTTTCTTT
CDR3aa: CASSQGQRNTEAFF
abundance: NA
v_gene: TRBV4-3
j_gene: TRBJ1-1
d_gene: NA

CDR3nt: TGCAGTGCTAGAAAGGCCCAGGGAGGGACTGAAGCTTTCTTT
CDR3aa: CSARKAQGGTEAFF
abundance: NA
v_gene: TRBV20-1
j_gene: TRBJ1-1
d_gene: NA

CDR3nt: TGTGCCAGCAGCCCCGGCCTAGCGGGAGTACGGGGCACAGATACGCAGTATTTT
CDR3aa: CASSPGLAGVRGTDTQYF
abundance: once
v_gene: TRBV7-9
j_gene: TRBJ2-3
d_gene: TRBD2

CDR3nt: TGTGCCAGCAGCCGAGAGACAGGACAGGGGTTAGAGAGAGAGCAGTACTTC
CDR3aa: CASSRETGQGLEREQYF
abundance: NA
v_gene: TRBV6-4
j_gene: TRBJ2-7
d_gene: TRBD1

CDR3nt: TGTGCCAGCAGCTCGGACCGGTCCTACGAGCAGTACTTC
CDR3aa: CASSSDRSYEQYF
abundance: NA
v_gene: TRBV7-9
j_gene: TRBJ2-7
d_gene: NA

CDR3nt: TGTGCCAGCCTCGACAGGGGTTCAAATGAAAAACTGTTTTTT
CDR3aa: CASLDRGSNEKLFF
abundance: NA
v_gene: TRBV2
j_gene: TRBJ1-4
d_gene: TRBD1

CDR3nt: TGTGCCAGCAGCCCCGGGACAGGGGGTGTTTCGCAAAACATTCAGTACTTC
CDR3aa: CASSPGTGGVSQNIQYF
abundance: NA
v_gene: TRBV12-3/TRBV12-4
j_gene: TRBJ2-4
d_gene: TRBD1

CDR3nt: TGTGCCAGCAGCGTAGCTGGGACAGGGTCCTACGAGCAGTACTTC
CDR3aa: CASSVAGTGSYEQYF
abundance: NA
v_gene: TRBV9
j_gene: TRBJ2-7
d_gene: TRBD1

CDR3nt: TGCGCCAGCAGCCAAGTACCGGGTCGGGGGGCCTACGAGCAGTACTTC
CDR3aa: CASSQVPGRGAYEQYF
abundance: NA
v_gene: TRBV4-1
j_gene: TRBJ2-7
d_gene: TRBD2

CDR3nt: TGTGCCAGCAGCCGGGACTGGGAAGCGGATGAGCAGTTCTTC
CDR3aa: CASSRDWEADEQFF
abundance: NA
v_gene: TRBV7-2
j_gene: TRBJ2-1
d_gene: NA

CDR3nt: TGCAGTGCTAGTTTAGCGGGGGTGTCCTACAATGAGCAGTTCTTC
CDR3aa: CSASLAGVSYNEQFF
abundance: NA
v_gene: TRBV20-1
j_gene: TRBJ2-1
d_gene: TRBD2